The next 14 T cell receptor beta chains were all read from a single sample in a study of blood T cell repertoires in COVID-19. Generated by immunoSEQ multiplex PCR, the TCRdb table keeps only in-frame clones and is missing some. This table holds around 140,000 clones, around 81% found once. Sequencing was carried out using peripheral blood. All receptors derive from a human donor in a cohort sampled during active COVID-19.

The CDR3 coding sequence is TGTGCCAGCAGCCGGGACTACAACAATGAGCAGTTCTTC. Its translation: CASSRDYNNEQFF. This rearrangement joins TRBV6-4 to TRBJ2-1, with 7 bases fitting TRBD2. Germline CDR1 reads MRHNA; CDR2 reads SNTAGT. J gave up 5 bases and V 6 bases, and 4 bases lay outside the gene matches. CDR3 length: 13 amino acids.

The chain uses TRBV18 and TRBJ2-1, with 10 bases that match TRBD2. CDR1 KGHSH and CDR2 LQKENI come from the germline V gene. Unmatched junction bases numbered 2, after V lost 4 bases and J lost 5 bases. The CDR3 sequence is 14 residues long. The CDR3 here is CASSQGTSDNEQFF. The DNA for the CDR3 is TGTGCCAGCTCACAAGGGACTAGCGACAATGAGCAGTTCTTC.

This clone was picked up one time. The rearrangement links TRBV7-2 to TRBJ2-3, with D possibly being TRBD2 (6 bases). The CDR3 sequence is 16 residues long. Between the trimmed V and J ends, which lost 2 bases and 1 base, there was a span of 13 bases. Germline-derived CDR1 and CDR2 are SGHTA and FQGNSA. The CDR3 spells CASSLSGSSGTDTQYF. Here the CDR3 DNA reads TGTGCCAGCAGCTTATCGGGATCTAGCGGCACAGATACGCAGTATTTT.

The rearrangement links TRBV3-1 (or the pseudogene TRBV3-2) to TRBJ2-7; perhaps TRBD2 as D (6 bases). The CDR3 loop spans 16 amino acids. Trimming stripped 4 bases from V and 2 bases from J, with 18 bases between. Germline V gives CDR1 LGHDT, CDR2 YNNKEL (reference sequence). The CDR3 bases are TGTGCCAGCAGCCCGACCCCGACTAGGGGTCCCTACGAGCAGTACTTC. Protein sequence: CASSPTPTRGPYEQYF.

The J gene is TRBJ1-3, the V gene TRBV18, with 9 bases aligning to TRBD1. CDR1 is KGHSH and CDR2 is LQKENI in the germline V gene. J gave up 0 bases and V 2 bases, and 11 bases lay outside the gene matches. The CDR3 sequence is 19 residues long. Here the CDR3 DNA reads TGTGCCAGCTCACCATTTGGGGGACAGGGCATTAGCTCTGGAAACACCATATATTTT. This gives the protein CASSPFGGQGISSGNTIYF.

The chain links TRBV7-2 to TRBJ2-2; the D is unclear. The CDR3 consists of 15 residues. Trimming left V 7 bases short and J 0 bases short, with 12 bases between. Germline CDR1 and CDR2: SGHTA and FQGNSA. The chain's CDR3 is CASTLYIANTGELFF. The CDR3 coding sequence is TGTGCCAGCACCCTTTATATCGCGAACACCGGGGAGCTGTTTTTT. The full variable domain, completed using reference TRBV7-2 and TRBJ2-2, is GAGVSQSPSNKVTEKGKDVELRCDPISGHTALYWYRQSLGQGLEFLIYFQGNSAPDKSGLPSDRFSAERTGGSVSTLTIQRTQQEDSAVYLCASTLYIANTGELFFGEGSRLTVL.

In this sample, this clone turned up a few times. The chain has TRBV6-5 and TRBJ2-5; 9 bases line up with TRBD1. Per the germline V gene, CDR1 is MNHEY and CDR2 is SVGAGI. Losses at the gene ends were 5 bases for V and 5 bases for J; bases not matched to a gene: 6. CDR3 length: 14 amino acids. The CDR3 DNA is TGTGCCAGCAGTACCACAGGGGGCAGGGAGACCCAGTACTTC. This translates into CASSTTGGRETQYF.

A remark on this clone: At one end, the junction sequence differs from germline, possibly due to a read error. This chain connects TRBV7-7 to TRBJ2-1, with TRBD2 identical over 13 bases. Germline V CDR1 and CDR2: SSHAT, FNYEAQ (reference sequence). This CDR3 has 15 amino acids. In DNA, the CDR3 is TGTGCTAGCAGCTTAGGACTAGCGGGAGCGGATGAGCAGTTCTTC. This encodes CASSLGLAGADEQFF. Combining the CDR3 with reference TRBV7-7 and TRBJ2-1 gives the whole variable domain GAGVSQSPRYKVTKRGQDVTLRCDPISSHATLYWYQQALGQGPEFLTYFNYEAQPDKSGLPSDRFSAERPEGSISTLTIQRTEQRDSAMYRCASSLGLAGADEQFFGPGTRLTVL.

The chain links TRBV19 to TRBJ1-1; no firm D call. Germline assignment: CDR1 LNHDA and CDR2 SQIVND (reference sequence). Trimming pared 3 bases from V and 1 base from J, leaving 6 bases between. This CDR3 comprises 13 residues. Here the CDR3 DNA reads TGTGCCAGTAGTATCTCCCGGAACACTGAAGCTTTCTTT. As protein: CASSISRNTEAFF. The whole variable domain, filled in from reference TRBV19 and TRBJ1-1, reads DGGITQSPKYLFRKEGQNVTLSCEQNLNHDAMYWYRQDPGQGLRLIYYSQIVNDFQKGDIAEGYSVSREKKESFPLTVTSAQKNPTAFYLCASSISRNTEAFFGQGTRLTVV.

This chain connects TRBV29-1 to TRBJ1-2; 7 bases align to TRBD1. The CDR3 loop spans 13 amino acids. Trimming at V came to 6 bases and at J to 3 bases, leaving 7 bases not matched to a gene. Germline CDR1 reads SQVTM; CDR2 reads ANQGSEA. Written as DNA, the CDR3 is TGCAGCGTCCACCGGGACAGTTACTATGGCTACACCTTC. Protein sequence: CSVHRDSYYGYTF. Full variable domain (remainder filled in from reference TRBV29-1 and TRBJ1-2): SAVISQKPSRDICQRGTSLTIQCQVDSQVTMMFWYRQQPGQSLTLIATANQGSEATYESGFVIDKFPISRPNLTFSTLTVSNMSPEDSSIYLCSVHRDSYYGYTFGSGTRLTVV.

The chain has TRBV15 and TRBJ2-7; 8 bases are a match to TRBD1. The germline V gene has CDR1 LNHNV and CDR2 YYDKDF (reference sequence). V was pared by 0 bases and J by 4 bases, with 2 bases of the junction left unmatched. The CDR3 runs 14 residues. CDR3: CATSREGDRYEQYF. CDR3 in DNA: TGTGCCACCAGCAGAGAGGGGGACAGGTACGAGCAGTACTTC.

This clone was recorded only once. The J gene is TRBJ2-1, the V gene TRBV6-5; D might be TRBD1 (6 bases). CDR1 is MNHEY and CDR2 is SVGAGI in the germline V gene. Deletions cut 6 bases from V and 0 bases from J, with 12 bases between. CDR3 length equals 15 residues. The CDR3 region has the DNA TGTGCCAGCAGGTCGGACAGAGGCTCCTACAATGAGCAGTTCTTC. As protein: CASRSDRGSYNEQFF.

This clone was found once. The rearrangement joins TRBV5-6 to TRBJ1-5, with TRBD1 matching over 7 bases. The CDR3 length is 14 residues. V shed 6 bases and J 3 bases; nucleotides not matched to a gene: 6. The V gene's germline CDR1 is SGHDT and CDR2 YYEEEE. The chain's CDR3 is CASTSGQHNQPQHF. CDR3 nucleotides: TGTGCCAGCACCTCGGGACAGCACAATCAGCCCCAGCATTTT. The complete variable domain, with remaining parts taken from reference TRBV5-6 and TRBJ1-5, reads DAGVTQSPTHLIKTRGQQVTLRCSPKSGHDTVSWYQQALGQGPQFIFQYYEEEERQRGNFPDRFSGHQFPNYSSELNVNALLLGDSALYLCASTSGQHNQPQHFGDGTRLSIL.

The V call is TRBV5-1, the J call TRBJ2-1; possibly TRBD1 for D (5 bases). The CDR3 covers 12 residues. Germline V gene data show CDR1 as SGHRS and CDR2 as YFSETQ. Deletions cut 3 bases from V and 6 bases from J, with 7 bases between. This CDR3 is CASSWGGNEQFF. The CDR3 DNA reads as TGCGCCAGCAGCTGGGGCGGCAATGAGCAGTTCTTC.